The clone carrying this T cell receptor beta chain has more than one count but fewer than ten. Its antigen is still unknown. Germline V CDR1 and CDR2: MGHRA, YSYEKL. V lost 1 base and J lost 8, with 14 bases in between. The CDR3 consists of 14 residues. These data originate in a study of post-analysis software for immune sequencing data. Study background: Secondary progressive, relapsing-remitting and progressive-relapsing multiple sclerosis were among the included disease courses.

Whole-study results and caveats: Roughly 5 TRBV segments (TRBV5-6, TRBV5-1 and TRBV20-1 among them) occurred more frequently in patients than in controls.

Unique molecular identifiers had been added to the TCR beta cDNA libraries. The authors obtained 500,000 or so cDNA molecules from approximately 0.95 to 9.8 million T cells. In TCRdb, the PCR reads were re-called with MiXCR into one record per CDR3 protein. Of fewer than 550,000 distinct CDR3 sequences in the sample, less than 40% were seen once. The sequenced sample consisted of blood. The chain carries TRBV4-1 and TRBJ1-1, with D maybe TRBD1 (6 bases). The clonotype was recovered from a girl aged 2 to 17 with multiple sclerosis. CDR3 bases: TGCGCCAGCAGCCAAGGCAGGGGCCAGCGAGAAGCTTTCTTT. Protein sequence: CASSQGRGQREAFF.